This T cell receptor beta chain was sequenced for a study of cytotoxic CD8 clonotypes in ibrutinib-treated CLL (dated by TCRdb to about 2021). At the level of the whole study: The cohort was composed of 10 to 11 relapsed/refractory and around 15 treatment-naive patients; IGHV unmutated status was identified in approximately 17 patients. An average of about 260,000 productive templates and 94,082 productive rearrangements was obtained per sample. The response samples were drawn at a median of approximately 11 months into treatment, with a range of about 6 to 36 months. All remission and progressive disease samples were collected while patients were still receiving ibrutinib. Cryopreserved peripheral blood mononuclear cells were obtained before treatment, at response, and at either sustained remission or disease progression. Of the approximately 86 participants in the trial, roughly 26 had longitudinal samples available. Responses were partial in roughly 24 patients and complete in 2; after median around 68 months follow-up, about 14 stayed in remission and some twelve progressed.

In light of the paper, this sample's time point label describes: progressive disease on ibrutinib. For TCR beta library preparation, around 2 micrograms of genomic DNA were isolated from cryopreserved PBMCs. Longitudinal blood samples from CLL patients receiving ibrutinib monotherapy were subjected to high-throughput TCR beta sequencing. The patients took part in an open-label, single-center phase 2 trial of ibrutinib monotherapy. Remarks on this clone: No antigen is known for it. The input lacks base qualities; no much larger clone sits a single base away.

The germline V gene supplies CDR1 SGHNT and CDR2 YENEEA. V lost 6 bases and J lost 6 bases; the stretch between them is 24 bases long. The CDR3 spans 16 residues, from the cysteine through the phenylalanine. Kept here is only the CDR3 DNA, which spans 48 bases and is read in frame from base 1. A MiSeq instrument was used for deep resolution sequencing, which targeted depths ranging from 1 in 1 million up to 1 in 200,000 T cells, with coverage averaging 10x for each clonotype. TCR beta libraries were generated with the immunoSEQ hsTCRB Kit. Turning to the authors' computational methods: The data were analyzed with ImmunoSEQ Analyzer and ImmunoSEQ Data Assistant, and V, D and J gene assignments followed IMGT definitions. Clonality was computed as one minus normalized Shannon entropy of productive rearrangement frequencies, ranging from 0 to 1. Public clonotype analysis was restricted to overrepresented clonotypes comprising at least 0.05% of each patient's repertoire. About a dozen repertoires from age-matched healthy donors, obtained from immuneACCESS, served as clonality controls. TCRdb re-hosts the immuneACCESS table, in-frame sequences only. Its copies lack some clones; in the studies checked, an unresolved V gene accounts for under half of them, and the cause for the rest is not known. The D gene and trimming were derived from the DNA, and the V and J assignments and clone size from that table. Recorded for this sample are over 30,000 clones; 65% to 70% of them occurred a single time. The ten largest clonotypes hold roughly 6.9% of the sample.

General conclusions and limits of the study: At baseline, clonality was higher than in age-matched healthy donors and showed a strong correlation with circulating CD8+ T-cell counts. Public clonotypes were rare and either contracted or stayed stable during treatment, and the rise in clonality at ibrutinib response reflected the expansion of private clonotypes. An increase in clonality was observed at ibrutinib response, with clonality remaining stable during sustained remission and falling back toward baseline at progression. Sampling times were not matched between patients in sustained remission and patients whose disease was progressing, and lymph node repertoires were not examined.

This receptor was taken from a human donor with chronic lymphocytic leukemia. The sequenced sample was PBMCs, obtained at disease progression, from a patient treated with ibrutinib. The chain is assembled from TRBV11-3 and TRBJ2-7; the D gene is possibly TRBD2, with 6 bases matching. The DNA sequence is given as TGTGCCAGCAGTGACTATGGGGGGTCAATACGTTCCGAGCAGTACTTC. It codes for CASSDYGGSIRSEQYF.